This T cell receptor (beta chain) is drawn from a study of OX40 agonist ivuxolimab in advanced cancers. V was cut by 7 bases and J by 3 bases, with 15 bases left in between. Germline loops: CDR1 MNHEY, CDR2 SMNVEV (reference sequence). The CDR3 consists of 14 residues. The assay was immunoSEQ multiplex PCR, and TCRdb's table has in-frame clones only and misses some. This sample has about 62,000 clones; approximately 92% occur once, and the top ten carry over 10%. The receptor was derived from an adult with an advanced solid tumor such as melanoma, head and neck, liver or kidney cancer. This chain connects TRBV27 to TRBJ1-1; D may be TRBD1 (5 bases). Sequences were derived from CD4+ or CD8+ T cells sorted from blood, sampled in a trial of the OX40 agonist ivuxolimab. The CDR3 sequence: CASTRRGGHTEAFF. DNA for the CDR3: TGTGCCAGCACTCGACGGGGGGGTCACACTGAAGCTTTCTTT.